The 29 T cell receptor beta chains below were found in one sample sequenced in a study of T-cell memory formation after mild COVID-19. TCRdb re-derived calls from the 5' RACE reads in MiXCR, one entry per CDR3 protein. The sample lists about 210,000 distinct CDR3 sequences, about 27% occurring once. The sequenced material came from PBMCs or a T cell subset sorted from them (not recorded which). Source of these receptors: an adult woman who had mild COVID-19 (a few samples of this study predate the infection). Cell type and time point are not known.

In DNA, the CDR3 is TGTGCCAGCAGTTACCAAGGCCTTAGAGACAATGAGCAGTTCTTC. Translation: CASSYQGLRDNEQFF. This chain connects TRBV6-5 to TRBJ2-1; no reliable D call. Trimming took off 2 bases at V and 5 bases at J, with 13 bases between the two ends. CDR3 length equals 15 residues. Germline V gives CDR1 MNHEY, CDR2 SVGAGI.

The chain uses TRBV9 and TRBJ2-7; D might be TRBD2 (5 bases). Germline V gives CDR1 SGDLS, CDR2 YYNGEE. The germline V and J ends were trimmed by 2 bases and 7 bases, with 13 bases remaining between them. This CDR3 region has 13 residues. The CDR3 sequence: CASSVGASGEQYF. The CDR3 coding sequence is TGTGCCAGCAGCGTGGGAGCATCGGGTGAGCAGTACTTC. The variable domain in full, completed from reference TRBV9 and TRBJ2-7, reads DSGVTQTPKHLITATGQRVTLRCSPRSGDLSVYWYQQSLDQGLQFLIQYYNGEERAKGNILERFSAQQFPDLHSELNLSSLELGDSALYFCASSVGASGEQYFGPGTRLTVT.

The chain has TRBV29-1 and TRBJ2-1; TRBD2 matches at 7 bases. The length of the CDR3 is 16 residues. V shed 0 bases and J 4 bases; nucleotides not matched to a gene: 9. The germline gives CDR1 SQVTM, CDR2 ANQGSEA. The CDR3 region is CSVEEGGSSRYNEQFF. DNA of the CDR3: TGCAGCGTTGAAGAGGGCGGGAGCTCCCGGTACAATGAGCAGTTCTTC.

The V call is TRBV20-1, the J call TRBJ2-1, with D perhaps TRBD2 (6 bases). The germline V and J ends were trimmed by 5 bases and 5 bases, with 19 bases remaining between them. The CDR3 is 15 residues long. The V gene's germline CDR1 is DFQATT and CDR2 SNEGSKA (reference sequence). The CDR3: CSAEDPPGVHNEQFF. The CDR3 nucleotides read TGCAGTGCTGAGGACCCTCCGGGGGTCCACAATGAGCAGTTCTTC.

The chain is built from TRBV20-1 and TRBJ2-3, with 10 bases aligning to TRBD1. Germline assignment: CDR1 DFQATT and CDR2 SNEGSKA (reference sequence). V lost 3 bases, J lost 6 bases, and 9 bases stayed unmatched. The length of the CDR3 is 15 residues. CDR3 protein: CSARVGTGVRDTQYF. The CDR3 nucleotides read TGCAGTGCTAGGGTCGGGACAGGGGTACGGGATACGCAGTATTTT.

This clonotype occurred a few times. V usage is TRBV20-1 and J usage is TRBJ2-7, with D tentatively TRBD1 or TRBD2 (5 bases each). The CDR3 totals 15 residues. Germline assignment: CDR1 DFQATT and CDR2 SNEGSKA (reference sequence). V dropped 5 bases and J dropped 5 bases, with 22 bases sitting between them. In DNA form, the CDR3 reads TGCAGTGCTGAGAAAGTAGGGACCGACAGCCACGAGCAGTACTTC. Translating gives CSAEKVGTDSHEQYF.

The rearrangement links TRBV6-2 or TRBV6-3 to TRBJ2-7; TRBD1 matches 9 bases. V trimming: 6 bases; J trimming: 6 bases; junction bases outside the gene matches: 9. The CDR3 sequence is 14 residues long. CDR1 and CDR2 (germline): MNHEY, SVGEGT. CDR3 residues: CASRPQGAWSEQYF. The CDR3 DNA sequence: TGTGCCAGCAGGCCACAGGGGGCATGGAGCGAGCAGTACTTC.

DNA for the CDR3: TGTGCCAGCAGCCTTGACAGGGGGCATCTCAATGAGCAGTTCTTC. Translation gives CASSLDRGHLNEQFF. V and J are TRBV12-3 or TRBV12-4 and TRBJ2-1; 10 nucleotides match TRBD1. The junction had 8 bases not matched to a gene; V was cut back by 6 bases and J by 6 bases. This CDR3 has 15 residues.

The V gene is TRBV7-2, the J gene TRBJ1-1, with a possible D match to TRBD1 (5 bases). The germline CDR1 and CDR2 sequences are SGHTA and FQGNSA. This CDR3 has 15 amino acids. V gave up 3 bases and J gave up 3 bases, with 14 bases separating them. The CDR3 DNA reads TGTGCCAGCAGCTTTACAGGAGCGGGCCACACTGAAGCTTTCTTT. Amino acid sequence: CASSFTGAGHTEAFF.

This chain uses TRBV6-5 with TRBJ2-4, with D perhaps TRBD2 (5 bases). The length of the CDR3 is 11 residues. CDR1 MNHEY and CDR2 SVGAGI come from the germline V gene. V lost 4 bases, J lost 15 bases, and 13 bases lay in between. In DNA, the CDR3 is TGTGCCAGCAGTTCCCGGACGGGATGGTACTTC. Its protein product is CASSSRTGWYF.

This clonotype was found a few times. The chain is built from TRBV6-1 and TRBJ2-4; D not resolved. Deletions cut 4 bases from V and 0 bases from J, with 4 bases between. This CDR3 is 13 amino acids long. Germline-derived CDR1 and CDR2 are MNHNS and SASEGT. CDR3 in DNA: TGTGCCAGCAGTGTTACAGCCAAAAACATTCAGTACTTC. Protein: CASSVTAKNIQYF.

This clonotype was seen more than once but under ten times. The J gene is TRBJ2-4, the V gene TRBV12-3 or TRBV12-4; 7 bases are a match to TRBD2. The CDR3 extends over 14 amino acids. V shed 6 bases, J shed 4 bases, and the junction held 6 bases outside the gene matches. CDR3 residues: CASRRAGVKNIQYF. CDR3 coding DNA: TGTGCCAGCAGGCGGGCGGGGGTAAAAAACATTCAGTACTTC.

V usage is TRBV19 and J usage is TRBJ1-1; the D is unclear. Germline CDR1 reads LNHDA; CDR2 reads SQIVND (reference sequence). V was trimmed by 2 bases and J by 3 bases, leaving 7 bases between them. This CDR3 is 13 amino acids long. The CDR3 DNA is TGTGCCAGTAGTATAACCCCGGACACTGAAGCTTTCTTT. Amino acid sequence: CASSITPDTEAFF. Filled out from reference TRBV19 and TRBJ1-1, the complete variable domain reads DGGITQSPKYLFRKEGQNVTLSCEQNLNHDAMYWYRQDPGQGLRLIYYSQIVNDFQKGDIAEGYSVSREKKESFPLTVTSAQKNPTAFYLCASSITPDTEAFFGQGTRLTVV.

The chain uses TRBV5-1 and TRBJ2-7, with TRBD1 matching 10 bases. This CDR3 spans 18 amino acids. The junction had 18 bases not matched to a gene; V was cut back by 6 bases and J by 3 bases. Germline V gene sequence: CDR1 SGHRS, CDR2 YFSETQ. The CDR3 here is CASTRSGTGAQKYYEQYF. The CDR3 DNA reads TGCGCCAGCACCCGTTCCGGGACAGGGGCCCAAAAGTACTACGAGCAGTACTTC.

The chain links TRBV7-3 to TRBJ2-6; D uncertain. The CDR3 runs to 15 residues. Trimming stripped 2 bases from V and 1 base from J, with 6 bases between. From germline, CDR1 is SGHTA and CDR2 FQGTGA. DNA of the CDR3: TGTGCCAGCAGCTTAGAAACTTCTGGGGCCAACGTCCTGACTTTC. Residues: CASSLETSGANVLTF.

This clonotype was observed at least ten times. This chain connects TRBV7-6 to TRBJ2-5, with a weak D call TRBD2 (5 bases). Germline assignment: CDR1 SGHVS and CDR2 FNYEAQ. Trimming cost V 0 bases and J 1 base, with 9 bases left between them. The CDR3 has 15 residues. CDR3 amino acids: CASSLASRGQETQYF. CDR3 bases: TGTGCCAGCAGCTTAGCTAGCCGGGGCCAAGAGACCCAGTACTTC.

The rearrangement joins TRBV20-1 to TRBJ2-3; a possible D gene is TRBD2 (6 bases). V gave up 7 bases and J gave up 2 bases, with 10 bases separating them. Germline CDR1 DFQATT, CDR2 SNEGSKA (reference sequence). The CDR3 extends over 12 amino acids. In DNA form, the CDR3 reads TGCAGTGTGCGGGGCCTCACAGATACGCAGTATTTT. Protein product: CSVRGLTDTQYF.

J is TRBJ1-1 and V is TRBV3-1; weak D call: TRBD1 (5 bases). V gave up 1 base and J gave up 3 bases, with 12 bases separating them. Germline CDR1 is LGHDT and CDR2 is YNNKEL (reference sequence). The CDR3 is 15 amino acids. The CDR3 DNA reads TGTGCCAGCAGCCAAGGGGGACGGTACGACACTGAAGCTTTCTTT. Translating it yields CASSQGGRYDTEAFF. Full variable domain (outside the CDR3, taken from reference TRBV3-1 and TRBJ1-1): DTAVSQTPKYLVTQMGNDKSIKCEQNLGHDTMYWYKQDSKKFLKIMFSYNNKELIINETVPNRFSPKSPDKAHLNLHINSLELGDSAVYFCASSQGGRYDTEAFFGQGTRLTVV.

CDR3 residues: CSSGPDLGYGYTF. The CDR3 DNA reads TGCAGCTCGGGCCCAGATTTAGGCTATGGCTACACCTTC. This chain links TRBV29-1 with TRBJ1-2; D is uncertain. The CDR3 has 13 residues. In germline, CDR1 is SQVTM, CDR2 ANQGSEA. V was trimmed by 8 bases and J by 4 bases, leaving 17 bases between them.

The rearrangement uses TRBV29-1 and TRBJ1-1; 9 bases align to TRBD1. The V segment lost 5 bases and the J segment 1 base; nucleotides outside the gene matches: 2. The CDR3 spans 13 residues. Germline lookup yields CDR1 SQVTM and CDR2 ANQGSEA. The DNA for the CDR3 is TGCAGCGTTCGGACAGGGGCGAACACTGAAGCTTTCTTT. It encodes CSVRTGANTEAFF.

In its sample, this clonotype was seen a few times. V usage is TRBV5-1 and J usage is TRBJ2-2; 8 nucleotides line up with TRBD1. The CDR3 is 14 amino acids. V shed 0 bases and J 5 bases; nucleotides not matched to a gene: 0. Germline V gene data show CDR1 as SGHRS and CDR2 as YFSETQ. The CDR3 region has the DNA TGCGCCAGCAGCTTGGGACAGGGGACCGGGGAGCTGTTTTTT. It translates to CASSLGQGTGELFF. Complete variable domain (other parts from reference TRBV5-1 and TRBJ2-2): KAGVTQTPRYLIKTRGQQVTLSCSPISGHRSVSWYQQTPGQGLQFLFEYFSETQRNKGNFPGRFSGRQFSNSRSEMNVSTLELGDSALYLCASSLGQGTGELFFGEGSRLTVL.

The rearrangement links TRBV12-3 or TRBV12-4 to TRBJ2-1; the D is unclear. The CDR3 runs to 15 residues. Deletions cut 1 base from V and 1 base from J, with 8 bases between. As DNA, the CDR3 is TGTGCCAGCAGTTTAGAGGCCAATTCCTACAATGAGCAGTTCTTC. Translating gives CASSLEANSYNEQFF.

This sequence joins TRBV28 and TRBJ1-1; 7 nucleotides line up with TRBD1. CDR3 size: 15 residues. Losses at the gene ends were 5 bases for V and 1 base for J; bases not matched to a gene: 7. CDR1 and CDR2 (germline): MDHEN, SYDVKM. The CDR3: CASSPSTGANTEAFF. The CDR3 nucleotides read TGTGCCAGCAGTCCCTCAACAGGGGCGAACACTGAAGCTTTCTTT.

This clonotype showed up just a few times. This sequence joins TRBV15 and TRBJ2-3, with 11 nucleotides matching TRBD2. Looked up from germline, CDR1 is LNHNV and CDR2 is YYDKDF (reference sequence). CDR3 size: 17 residues. Unmatched junction bases numbered 8, after V lost 6 bases and J lost 0 bases. CDR3 coding DNA: TGTGCCACCAGTACGCGGACTAGCGGGCCGAGCACAGATACGCAGTATTTT. This translates into CATSTRTSGPSTDTQYF.

This clonotype was counted only a few times. The chain combines TRBV9 with TRBJ1-2; 7 positions agree with TRBD1. The J segment lost 13 bases and the V segment lost 3 bases, leaving 12 bases of the junction unmatched. Germline lookup yields CDR1 SGDLS and CDR2 YYNGEE. The length of the CDR3 is 13 residues. This chain's CDR3 is CASSERDSFASTF. The DNA of the CDR3 is TGTGCCAGCAGCGAGAGGGACAGTTTTGCCAGCACCTTC.

This clonotype was counted ten times or more. The chain joins TRBV19 to TRBJ2-4; TRBD1 matches at 9 bases. The CDR3 consists of 13 residues. J lost 4 bases, V lost 5 bases, and 0 bases had no gene match. Germline CDR1 is LNHDA and CDR2 is SQIVND (reference sequence). Here the CDR3 DNA reads TGTGCCAGTAGTGACAGGGGGAAAAACATTCAGTACTTC. This sequence encodes CASSDRGKNIQYF.

The CDR3 nucleotides read TGCGCCAGCAGCTATGGGACTGGCGGTGGGGACTCAGTTGGTACGCAGTATTTT. This gives the protein CASSYGTGGGDSVGTQYF. The chain links TRBV4-1 to TRBJ2-3, with D possibly TRBD2 on 6 matching bases. CDR3 length: 18 amino acids. V lost 5 bases to trimming and J lost 8 bases, with 29 bases between them. Germline assignment: CDR1 MGHRA and CDR2 YSYEKL.

The chain recombines TRBV10-3 with TRBJ1-1; no clear D gene. This CDR3 is 13 amino acids long. V was pared by 5 bases and J by 1 base, with 8 bases between. Germline V gene lookup returns CDR1 ENHRY and CDR2 SYGVKD. The CDR3 loop is CAISPEKNTEAFF. Written as DNA, the CDR3 is TGTGCCATCAGTCCAGAGAAGAACACTGAAGCTTTCTTT.

This sequence joins TRBV30 and TRBJ1-1; no definite D call. Germline-derived CDR1 and CDR2 are GTSNPN and SVGIG (reference sequence). This CDR3 has 11 residues. The V end lost 2 bases, the J end lost 4 bases, and 5 bases lay between the germline ends. The CDR3 loop reads CAWSRSTEAFF. CDR3 DNA: TGTGCCTGGAGTCGGTCCACTGAAGCTTTCTTT.